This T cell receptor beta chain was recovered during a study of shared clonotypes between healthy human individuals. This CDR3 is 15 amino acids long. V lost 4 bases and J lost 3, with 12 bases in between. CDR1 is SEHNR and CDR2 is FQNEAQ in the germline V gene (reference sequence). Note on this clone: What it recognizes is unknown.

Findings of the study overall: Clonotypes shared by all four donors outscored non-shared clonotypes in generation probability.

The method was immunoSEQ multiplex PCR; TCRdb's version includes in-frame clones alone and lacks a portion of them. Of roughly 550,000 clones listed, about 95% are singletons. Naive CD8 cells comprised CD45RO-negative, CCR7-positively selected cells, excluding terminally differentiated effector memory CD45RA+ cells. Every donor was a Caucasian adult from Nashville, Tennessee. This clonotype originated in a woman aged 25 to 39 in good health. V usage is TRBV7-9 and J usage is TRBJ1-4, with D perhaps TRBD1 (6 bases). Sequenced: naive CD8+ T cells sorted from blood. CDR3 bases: TGTGCCAGCAGCTCACAGGGTGGTGCTAATGAAAAACTGTTTTTT. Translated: CASSSQGGANEKLFF.